This entry is about one TCR beta chain. Which cohort a participant joined came from the clinical history participants gave. Individuals in the exposed group had encountered a COVID-19 case within 2 weeks preceding study entry. How the authors handled the data: Researchers report that nucleated cell counts were estimated from reference gene primer amplification. The repertoire was sequenced with immunoSEQ multiplex PCR; TCRdb's copy has only in-frame clones and lacks some. V and J calls and clone size are given by that table; D and trimming were obtained from the DNA. The table records 200,000 to 250,000 clones, 80% to 90% of them present only once. This record comes from a study of blood T cell repertoires in COVID-19. V was pared by 1 base and J by 4 bases, with 7 bases between. This CDR3 is built from 13 residues. Germline values: CDR1 MDHEN, CDR2 SYDVKM.

The chain uses TRBV28 and TRBJ1-2; no clear D. Sequenced input: PBMCs or T cells enriched from blood (not recorded which). This clonotype originated in a woman between 25 and 40 years old who had been exposed to COVID-19. The CDR3 here is CASSLLGLYGYTF. CDR3 DNA: TGTGCCAGCAGTTTATTGGGCCTCTATGGCTACACCTTC.